This TCR beta chain was profiled in a study of T-cell reconstitution after alpha-beta-depleted transplantation in children. Regarding the study as a whole: Among T cells one year after transplant, newly produced cells accounted for most counts and diversity.

Unique molecular identifiers were incorporated during preparation of the TCRbeta library. TCRdb independently ran MiXCR on the PCR reads; one entry per CDR3 protein. Among approximately 1,000,000 distinct CDR3 sequences listed, about 31% were seen once. This clonotype was observed a handful of times. Its antigen is not known. This TCR came from a boy in the first two years of life who had a stem cell transplant for SCID, so the T cells may come from the graft donor. The source material was PBMCs, mostly from graft donor cells, sampled 360 days after TCRalphabeta/CD19-depleted stem cell transplant.

The CDR3 DNA reads TGTGCCAGCAGCTCCCGGGACATCAATCAGCCCCAGCATTTT. Translating gives CASSSRDINQPQHF. The chain is built from TRBV7-9 and TRBJ1-5, with D perhaps matching TRBD1 (6 bases). The CDR3 totals 14 residues. Germline CDR1 SEHNR, CDR2 FQNEAQ (reference sequence). Trimming pared 4 bases from V and 3 bases from J, leaving 10 bases between.